This TCR beta chain was captured in a study of blood T cell repertoires in COVID-19. Looking at the study overall: Specimens from acute and convalescent COVID-19 originated in the United States, Italy and Spain. PBMCs, B-cell-depleted T cells, or T cells were the source of the cDNA or gDNA that made up the material.

Original handling: Scientists estimated how many nucleated cells there were by amplifying reference gene primers. Assay: immunoSEQ multiplex PCR; the TCRdb copy retains only in-frame clones and omits some. V, J and clone size are taken as reported in that table, and D and trimming were inferred from the DNA itself. The table records some 250,000 clones, around four fifths of them present only once. The CDR3 consists of 14 residues. Germline-derived CDR1 and CDR2 are SGHTA and FQGTGA. With 5 bases removed from V and 4 bases from J, the gap between germline ends came to 14 bases. The chain couples TRBV7-3 to TRBJ1-1; tentative D call: TRBD1 (6 bases). Input material: peripheral blood. The clonotype comes from a man aged 25-45 years who had recovered from COVID-19. The CDR3 sequence is CASSLQGGATEAFF. DNA for the CDR3: TGTGCCAGCAGCCTACAGGGCGGAGCCACTGAAGCTTTCTTT. Combining the CDR3 with reference TRBV7-3 and TRBJ1-1 gives the whole variable domain GAGVSQTPSNKVTEKGKYVELRCDPISGHTALYWYRQSLGQGPEFLIYFQGTGAADDSGLPNDRFFAVRPEGSVSTLKIQRTERGDSAVYLCASSLQGGATEAFFGQGTRLTVV.